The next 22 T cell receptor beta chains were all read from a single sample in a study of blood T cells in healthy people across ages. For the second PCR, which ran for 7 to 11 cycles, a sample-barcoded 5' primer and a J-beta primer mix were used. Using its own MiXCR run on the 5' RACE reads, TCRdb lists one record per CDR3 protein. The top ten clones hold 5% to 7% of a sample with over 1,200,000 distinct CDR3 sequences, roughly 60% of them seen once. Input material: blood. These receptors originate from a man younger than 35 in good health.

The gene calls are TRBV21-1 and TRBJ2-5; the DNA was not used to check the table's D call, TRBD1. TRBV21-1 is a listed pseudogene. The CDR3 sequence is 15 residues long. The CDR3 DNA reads TGTGCCAGCAGCAATATTGGCACAGGGCAAGAGACCCAGTACTTC. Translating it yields CASSNIGTGQETQYF.

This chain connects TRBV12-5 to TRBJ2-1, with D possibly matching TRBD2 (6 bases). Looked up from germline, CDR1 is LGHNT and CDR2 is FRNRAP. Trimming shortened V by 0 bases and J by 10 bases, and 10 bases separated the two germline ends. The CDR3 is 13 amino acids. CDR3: CASGLVPREEQFF. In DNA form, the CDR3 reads TGTGCTAGTGGTTTGGTACCTCGGGAGGAGCAGTTCTTC.

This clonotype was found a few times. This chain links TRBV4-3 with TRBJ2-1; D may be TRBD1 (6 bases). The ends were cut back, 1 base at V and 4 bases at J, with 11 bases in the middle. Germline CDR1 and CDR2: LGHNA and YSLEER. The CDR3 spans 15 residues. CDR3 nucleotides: TGCGCCAGCAGCCAAGTCCAGGACAGATACAATGAGCAGTTCTTC. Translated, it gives CASSQVQDRYNEQFF.

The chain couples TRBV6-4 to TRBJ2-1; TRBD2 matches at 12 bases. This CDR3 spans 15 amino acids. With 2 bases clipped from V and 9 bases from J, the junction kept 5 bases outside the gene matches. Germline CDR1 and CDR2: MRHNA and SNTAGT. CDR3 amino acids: CASSDPTSGGGEQFF. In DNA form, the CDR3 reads TGTGCCAGCAGTGACCCGACTAGCGGGGGAGGTGAGCAGTTCTTC.

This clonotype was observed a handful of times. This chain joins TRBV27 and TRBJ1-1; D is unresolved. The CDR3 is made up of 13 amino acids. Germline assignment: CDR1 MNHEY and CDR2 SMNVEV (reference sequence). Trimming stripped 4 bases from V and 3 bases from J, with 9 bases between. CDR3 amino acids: CASSSREYTEAFF. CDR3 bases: TGTGCCAGCAGTTCCCGGGAATACACTGAAGCTTTCTTT.

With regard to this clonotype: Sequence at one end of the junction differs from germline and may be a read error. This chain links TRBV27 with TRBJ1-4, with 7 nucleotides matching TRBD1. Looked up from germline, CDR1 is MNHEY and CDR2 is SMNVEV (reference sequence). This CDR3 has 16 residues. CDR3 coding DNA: TGTGCCAGCAGGACCTTAGGGGGCAGTGTAAATGAAAAGCTGTTTTTT. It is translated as CASRTLGGSVNEKLFF. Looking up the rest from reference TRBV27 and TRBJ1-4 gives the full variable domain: EAQVTQNPRYLITVTGKKLTVTCSQNMNHEYMSWYRQDPGLGLRQIYYSMNVEVTDKGDVPEGYKVSRKEKRNFPLILESPSPNQTSLYFCASRTLGGSVNEKLFFGSGTQLSVL.

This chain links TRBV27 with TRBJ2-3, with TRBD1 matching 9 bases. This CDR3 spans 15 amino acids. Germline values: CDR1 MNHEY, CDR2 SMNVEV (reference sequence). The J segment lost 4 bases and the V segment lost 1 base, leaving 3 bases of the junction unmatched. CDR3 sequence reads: CASSLWRTGADTQYF. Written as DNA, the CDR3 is TGTGCCAGCAGTTTATGGAGGACAGGGGCAGATACGCAGTATTTT.

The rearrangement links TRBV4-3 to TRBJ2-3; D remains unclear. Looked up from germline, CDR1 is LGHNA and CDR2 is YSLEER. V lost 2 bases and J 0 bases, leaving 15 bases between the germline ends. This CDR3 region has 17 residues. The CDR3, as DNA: TGCGCCAGCAGCCAAAAGGTCGGAGAAGCGAGCACAGATACGCAGTATTTT. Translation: CASSQKVGEASTDTQYF.

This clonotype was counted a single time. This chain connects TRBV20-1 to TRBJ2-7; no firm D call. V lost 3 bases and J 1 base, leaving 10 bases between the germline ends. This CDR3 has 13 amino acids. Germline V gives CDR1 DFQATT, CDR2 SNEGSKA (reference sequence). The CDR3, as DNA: TGCAGTGCTAGTGGGGTGGATTCCTACGAGCAGTACTTC. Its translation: CSASGVDSYEQYF.

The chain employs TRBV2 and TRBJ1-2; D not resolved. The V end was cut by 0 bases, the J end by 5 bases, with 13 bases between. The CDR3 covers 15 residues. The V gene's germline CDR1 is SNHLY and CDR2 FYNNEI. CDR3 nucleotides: TGTGCCAGCAGTGAAGCTCACGGGCAGCAATATGGCTACACCTTC. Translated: CASSEAHGQQYGYTF.

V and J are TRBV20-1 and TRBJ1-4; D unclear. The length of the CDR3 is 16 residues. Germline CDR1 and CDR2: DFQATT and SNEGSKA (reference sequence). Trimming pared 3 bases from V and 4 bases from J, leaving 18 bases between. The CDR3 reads CSASFPDGPYNEKLFF. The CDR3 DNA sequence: TGCAGTGCTAGTTTCCCCGACGGCCCCTATAATGAAAAACTGTTTTTT.

The CDR3: CASSTGTGANVLTF. The CDR3 coding sequence is TGTGCCAGCTCCACAGGGACTGGGGCCAACGTCCTGACTTTC. This rearrangement joins TRBV2 to TRBJ2-6; D might be TRBD1 (6 bases). The CDR3 has 14 residues. Germline CDR1 is SNHLY and CDR2 is FYNNEI. Trimming shortened V by 8 bases and J by 2 bases, and 10 bases separated the two germline ends.

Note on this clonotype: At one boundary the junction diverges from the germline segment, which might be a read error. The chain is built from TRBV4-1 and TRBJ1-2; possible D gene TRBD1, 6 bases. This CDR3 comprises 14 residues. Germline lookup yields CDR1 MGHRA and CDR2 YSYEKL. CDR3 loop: CASSQETGNYDYTF. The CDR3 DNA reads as TGCGCCAGCAGCCAAGAAACAGGGAACTATGACTACACCTTC.

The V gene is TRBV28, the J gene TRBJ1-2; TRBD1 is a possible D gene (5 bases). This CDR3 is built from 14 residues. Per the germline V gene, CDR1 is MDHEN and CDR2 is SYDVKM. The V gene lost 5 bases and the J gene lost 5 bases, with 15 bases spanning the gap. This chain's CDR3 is CASSRGLSSYGYTF. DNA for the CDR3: TGTGCCAGCAGTCGGGGACTCTCAAGTTATGGCTACACCTTC.

The CDR3 nucleotides are TGTGCCAGCAGTGGTGGACAGGGGCTTGACGAGCAGTACTTC. It encodes CASSGGQGLDEQYF. The gene calls are TRBV2 and TRBJ2-5; 9 bases map to TRBD1. The better agreement between TRBJ2-7 and the DNA end casts doubt on the J call. Germline V gene lookup returns CDR1 SNHLY and CDR2 FYNNEI. This CDR3 has 14 residues.

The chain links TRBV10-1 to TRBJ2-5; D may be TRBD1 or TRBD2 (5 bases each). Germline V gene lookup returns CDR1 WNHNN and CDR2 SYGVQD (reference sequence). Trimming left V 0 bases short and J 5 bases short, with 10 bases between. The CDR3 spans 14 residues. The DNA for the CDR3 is TGCGCCAGCAGTGAGTCGGGACCCCCGGAGACCCAGTACTTC. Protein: CASSESGPPETQYF.

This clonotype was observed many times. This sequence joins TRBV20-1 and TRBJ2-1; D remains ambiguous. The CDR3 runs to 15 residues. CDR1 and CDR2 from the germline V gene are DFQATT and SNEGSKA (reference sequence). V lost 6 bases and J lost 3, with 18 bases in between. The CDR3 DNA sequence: TGCAGTGCCCGTCGGTCGGAGTATGACTACAATGAGCAGTTCTTC. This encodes CSARRSEYDYNEQFF.

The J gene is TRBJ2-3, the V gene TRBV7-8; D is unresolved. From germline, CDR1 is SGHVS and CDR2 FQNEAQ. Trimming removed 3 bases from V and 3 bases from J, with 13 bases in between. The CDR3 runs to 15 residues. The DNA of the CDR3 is TGTGCCAGCAGCTTGTTAGGCCCTAAAACAGATACGCAGTATTTT. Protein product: CASSLLGPKTDTQYF.

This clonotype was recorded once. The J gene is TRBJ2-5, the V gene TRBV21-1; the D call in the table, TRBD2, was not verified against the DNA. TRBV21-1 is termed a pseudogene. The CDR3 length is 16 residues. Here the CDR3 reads CASSKELAGGRETQYF. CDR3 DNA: TGTGCCAGCAGCAAAGAACTAGCGGGGGGGCGAGAGACCCAGTACTTC.

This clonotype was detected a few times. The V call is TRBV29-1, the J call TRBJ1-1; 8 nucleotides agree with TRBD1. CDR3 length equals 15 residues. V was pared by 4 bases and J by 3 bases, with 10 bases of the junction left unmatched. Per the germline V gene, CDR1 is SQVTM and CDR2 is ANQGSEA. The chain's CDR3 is CSVVVRGLKDTEAFF. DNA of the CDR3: TGCAGCGTTGTGGTCAGGGGGCTAAAGGACACTGAAGCTTTCTTT.

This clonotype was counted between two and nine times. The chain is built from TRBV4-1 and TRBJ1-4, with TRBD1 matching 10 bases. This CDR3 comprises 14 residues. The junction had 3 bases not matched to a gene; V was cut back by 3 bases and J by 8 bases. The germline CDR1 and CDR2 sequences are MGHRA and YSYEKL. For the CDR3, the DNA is TGCGCCAGCAGCCAGGACAGGGGGGAGGAAAAACTGTTTTTT. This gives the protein CASSQDRGEEKLFF.

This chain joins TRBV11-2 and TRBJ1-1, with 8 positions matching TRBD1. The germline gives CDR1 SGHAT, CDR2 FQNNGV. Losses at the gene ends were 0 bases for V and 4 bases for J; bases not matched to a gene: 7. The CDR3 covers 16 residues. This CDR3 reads CASSLDGTGLSTEAFF. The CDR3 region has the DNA TGTGCCAGCAGCTTAGATGGGACAGGCCTGAGCACTGAAGCTTTCTTT. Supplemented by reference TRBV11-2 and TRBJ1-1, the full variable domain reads EAGVAQSPRYKIIEKRQSVAFWCNPISGHATLYWYQQILGQGPKLLIQFQNNGVVDDSQLPKDRFSAERLKGVDSTLKIQPAKLEDSAVYLCASSLDGTGLSTEAFFGQGTRLTVV.